What follows is one T cell receptor beta chain and its context. Its target antigen remains unknown. It has no much larger one-base neighbor in the sample; base qualities were not kept. The data were taken from a study of blood T cell repertoires in COVID-19 (dated by TCRdb to between 2020 and 2021). Regarding the research as a whole: Samples from collaborators originated in the United States, Italy and Spain and spanned both the acute and convalescent phases of COVID-19. The prospective study material was composed of cDNA or gDNA derived from T cells, B-cell-depleted T cells, or PBMCs. Subjects who had been exposed to COVID-19, were actively infected with it, or had recovered from it provided the deeply sampled blood TCRbeta repertoires that made up the dataset. The repertoires were made available in a free public database intended to serve as a resource for research on the immune response to SARS-CoV-2. Samples were obtained from the ongoing ImmuneRACE study (first 160 participants) and from approximately 1,200 subjects provided by 6 global collaborators. Nearly every sample came with metadata listing a de-identified subject ID, COVID-19 status, age in years and sex. Where available, HLA class I and class II types were obtained from metadata supplied by the sample provider rather than from assay-based typing.

Collaborating institutions collected whole blood in K2EDTA tubes following their own protocols. For TCRbeta analysis, collaborator samples were shipped as frozen whole blood, as isolated PBMCs, or as DNA extracted from either sample type. General findings and caveats noted by the study authors: The amount of clinical and demographic metadata varied by source and participant and was provided uncurated.

There are 14 amino acids in the CDR3, from cysteine to phenylalanine inclusive. Only the CDR3 DNA stays, 42 bases, in frame from base 1. From a lookup of the germline V gene (reference sequence), CDR1 and CDR2 are SGHKS and YYEKEE. Cut back by 1 base and 0 bases, the V and J ends lie 7 bases apart. TCRbeta CDR3 regions were amplified from genomic DNA using the immunoSEQ Assay, a bias-controlled multiplex PCR. On the study's bioinformatics: Nucleated cell counts per sample were estimated from amplification of reference gene primers within the assay. To quantify the absolute abundance of each unique TCRbeta CDR3 rearrangement, sequence reads were collapsed and filtered. Productive Simpson clonality was computed per sample as the square root of Simpson's diversity index over productive rearrangements. TCRdb took over this immuneACCESS table, retaining in-frame rearrangements with V and J assigned. Such tables are incomplete; in checked studies, under half of the missing clones stem from an unresolved V gene, and the remainder is unexplained. V and J calls and clone size are copied from that table; D and trimming were computed from the DNA. The sample contains more than 65,000 clones, roughly four fifths of them found a single time. Together, the top ten hold less than 8.5% of the sample.

Sequenced: peripheral blood. The sequence was obtained from a human donor in a cohort sampled during active COVID-19. Here the chain combines TRBV5-5 and TRBJ2-5; no D gene is confidently identified. The nucleotide sequence is given as TGTGCCAGCAGCTTGAACACAGACCAAGAGACCCAGTACTTC. The resulting protein is CASSLNTDQETQYF.